Shown below are 4 T cell receptor beta chains from a single sample sequenced in a study of T cell responses to AZD1222 COVID-19 vaccine. Some clones are missing from TCRdb's copy, which holds only in-frame ones; the method was immunoSEQ multiplex PCR. Of over 130,000 clones in the sample, about nine tenths were seen once. The sequences come from peripheral blood, collected 28 days after the second AZD1222 dose. These receptors originate from an adult who received the AZD1222 COVID-19 vaccine.

The chain links TRBV3-1 (or the pseudogene TRBV3-2) to TRBJ1-6; D unclear. Per germline, CDR1 LGHDT and CDR2 YNNKEL (reference sequence). This CDR3 has 15 residues. The V end lost 0 bases, the J end lost 6 bases, and 9 bases lay between the germline ends. CDR3 sequence reads: CASSQEGQLNSPLHF. The CDR3 DNA follows: TGTGCCAGCAGCCAAGAAGGGCAGCTTAATTCACCCCTCCACTTT.

This chain links TRBV24-1 with TRBJ1-2; TRBD1 matches 9 bases. This CDR3 comprises 15 residues. The ends lost 4 bases at V and 9 bases at J; junction bases unmatched: 11. Germline lookup yields CDR1 KGHDR and CDR2 SFDVKD. CDR3 sequence: CATSESGTGNRRYTF. CDR3 DNA sequence: TGTGCCACCAGTGAGTCCGGGACAGGGAATCGACGCTACACCTTC.

The chain recombines TRBV5-4 with TRBJ1-6; 10 nucleotides line up with TRBD1. The germline V gene encodes CDR1 SGHNT and CDR2 YYREEE (reference sequence). The V segment lost 3 bases and the J segment 6 bases; nucleotides outside the gene matches: 3. The CDR3 has 15 amino acids. CDR3 nucleotides: TGTGCCAGCAGCTCCGACAGGGGGCTTAATTCACCCCTCCACTTT. This translates into CASSSDRGLNSPLHF.

This chain links TRBV2 with TRBJ1-5, with 8 bases that match TRBD1. The V gene's germline CDR1 is SNHLY and CDR2 FYNNEI. This CDR3 is 15 amino acids long. The ends lost 7 bases at V and 5 bases at J; junction bases unmatched: 10. In DNA, the CDR3 is TGTGCCAGCATGGGTCTCGACAGGGGATATCAGCCCCAGCATTTT. Translating it yields CASMGLDRGYQPQHF.